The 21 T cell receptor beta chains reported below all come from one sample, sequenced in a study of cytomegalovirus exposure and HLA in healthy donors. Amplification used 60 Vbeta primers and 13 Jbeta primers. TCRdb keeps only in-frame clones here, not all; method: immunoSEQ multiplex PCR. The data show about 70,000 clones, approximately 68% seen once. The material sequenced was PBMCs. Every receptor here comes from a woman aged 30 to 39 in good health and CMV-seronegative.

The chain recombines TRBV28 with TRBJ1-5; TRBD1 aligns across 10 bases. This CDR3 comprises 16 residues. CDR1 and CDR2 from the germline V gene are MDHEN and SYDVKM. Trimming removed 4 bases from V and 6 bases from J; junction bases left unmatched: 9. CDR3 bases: TGTGCCAGCAGTTCACCCGGGACAGGGGAAGGTCAGCCCCAGCATTTT. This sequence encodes CASSSPGTGEGQPQHF.

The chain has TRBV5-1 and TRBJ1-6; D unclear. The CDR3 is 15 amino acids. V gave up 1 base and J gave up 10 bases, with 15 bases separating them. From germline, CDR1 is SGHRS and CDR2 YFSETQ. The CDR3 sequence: CASSLTRGSISPLHF. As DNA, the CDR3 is TGCGCCAGCAGCTTGACTCGGGGAAGCATCTCACCCCTCCACTTT.

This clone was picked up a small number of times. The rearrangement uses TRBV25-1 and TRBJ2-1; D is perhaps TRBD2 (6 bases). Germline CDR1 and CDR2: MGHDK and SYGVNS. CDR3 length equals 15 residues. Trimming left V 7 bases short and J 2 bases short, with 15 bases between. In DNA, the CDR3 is TGTGCCAGCATAGGCCGGGAGAGCACCTACAATGAGCAGTTCTTC. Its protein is CASIGRESTYNEQFF.

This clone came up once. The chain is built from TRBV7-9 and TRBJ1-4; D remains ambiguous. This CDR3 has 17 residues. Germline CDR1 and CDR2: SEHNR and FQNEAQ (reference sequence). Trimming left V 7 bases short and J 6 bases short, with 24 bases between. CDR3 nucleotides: TGTGCCAGCACCCTAACCCATGGGAGGGAGGGAGATGAAAAACTGTTTTTT. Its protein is CASTLTHGREGDEKLFF.

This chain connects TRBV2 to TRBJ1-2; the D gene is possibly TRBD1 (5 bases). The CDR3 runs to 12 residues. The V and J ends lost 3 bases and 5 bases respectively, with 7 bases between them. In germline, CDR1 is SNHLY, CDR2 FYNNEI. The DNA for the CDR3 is TGTGCCAGCAGTGAGTCAGGGTATGGCTACACCTTC. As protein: CASSESGYGYTF.

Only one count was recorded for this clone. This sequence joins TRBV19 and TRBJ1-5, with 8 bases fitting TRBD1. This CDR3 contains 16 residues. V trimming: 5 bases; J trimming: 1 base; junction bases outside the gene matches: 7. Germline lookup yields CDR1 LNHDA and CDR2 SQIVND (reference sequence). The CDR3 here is CASSLQGAMSNQPQHF. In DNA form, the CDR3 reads TGTGCCAGTAGTCTGCAGGGGGCTATGAGCAATCAGCCCCAGCATTTT.

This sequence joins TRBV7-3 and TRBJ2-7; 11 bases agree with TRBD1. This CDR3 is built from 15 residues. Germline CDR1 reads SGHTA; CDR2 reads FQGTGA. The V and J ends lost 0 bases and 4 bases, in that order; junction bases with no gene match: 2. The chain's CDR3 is CASSLTGTGGYEQYF. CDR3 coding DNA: TGTGCCAGCAGCTTAACTGGGACAGGGGGATACGAGCAGTACTTC.

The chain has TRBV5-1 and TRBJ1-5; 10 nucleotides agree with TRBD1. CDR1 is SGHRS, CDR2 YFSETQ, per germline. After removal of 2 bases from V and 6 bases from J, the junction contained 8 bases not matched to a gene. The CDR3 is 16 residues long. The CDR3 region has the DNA TGCGCCAGCAGCTTATCCGGGACAGGGGCGGGTCAGCCCCAGCATTTT. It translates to CASSLSGTGAGQPQHF.

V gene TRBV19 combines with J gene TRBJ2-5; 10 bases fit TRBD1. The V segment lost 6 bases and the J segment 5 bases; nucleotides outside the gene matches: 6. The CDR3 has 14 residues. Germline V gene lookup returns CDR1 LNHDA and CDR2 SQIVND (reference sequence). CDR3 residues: CASRTTGGRETQYF. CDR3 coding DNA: TGTGCCAGTAGGACGACAGGGGGCCGGGAGACCCAGTACTTC.

This CDR3 is CASSYLGGSQPQHF. The CDR3 DNA is TGTGCCAGCAGTTATCTGGGGGGTAGTCAGCCCCAGCATTTT. This chain uses TRBV6-5 with TRBJ1-5, with a possible D match to TRBD1 (5 bases). The V gene's germline CDR1 is MNHEY and CDR2 SVGAGI. This CDR3 has 14 amino acids. V shed 3 bases and J shed 6 bases, with 12 bases lying between them.

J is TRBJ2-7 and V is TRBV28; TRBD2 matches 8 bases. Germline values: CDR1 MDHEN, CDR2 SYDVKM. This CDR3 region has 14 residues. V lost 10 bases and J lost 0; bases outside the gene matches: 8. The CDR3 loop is CAINVAGSSYEQYF. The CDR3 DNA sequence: TGTGCCATCAACGTAGCGGGGAGCTCCTACGAGCAGTACTTC.

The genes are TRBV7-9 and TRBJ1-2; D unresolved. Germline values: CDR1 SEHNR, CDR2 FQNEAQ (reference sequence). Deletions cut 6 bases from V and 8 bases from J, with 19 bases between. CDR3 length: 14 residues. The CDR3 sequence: CASRFSGGRIGYTF. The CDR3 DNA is TGTGCCAGCAGATTCAGCGGAGGAAGGATCGGCTACACCTTC.

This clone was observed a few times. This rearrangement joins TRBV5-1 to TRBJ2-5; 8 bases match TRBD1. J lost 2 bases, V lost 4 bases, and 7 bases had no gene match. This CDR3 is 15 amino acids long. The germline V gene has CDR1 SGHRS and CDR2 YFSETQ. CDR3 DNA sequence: TGCGCCAGCAGCGGAACAGGGGGTTGGCAAGAGACCCAGTACTTC. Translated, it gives CASSGTGGWQETQYF.

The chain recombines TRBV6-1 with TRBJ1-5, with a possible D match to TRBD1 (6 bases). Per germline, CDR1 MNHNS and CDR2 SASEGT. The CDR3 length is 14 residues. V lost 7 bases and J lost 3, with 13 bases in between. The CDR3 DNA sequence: TGTGCCAGCACCCTCGGACAGTTCAATCAGCCCCAGCATTTT. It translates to CASTLGQFNQPQHF.

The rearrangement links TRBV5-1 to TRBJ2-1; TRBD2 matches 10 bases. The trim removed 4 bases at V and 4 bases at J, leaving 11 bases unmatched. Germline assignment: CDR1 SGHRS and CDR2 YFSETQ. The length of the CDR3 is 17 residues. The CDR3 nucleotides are TGCGCCAGCAGCCGGGGTCTAGCGGGGGCCCAATACAATGAGCAGTTCTTC. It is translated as CASSRGLAGAQYNEQFF.

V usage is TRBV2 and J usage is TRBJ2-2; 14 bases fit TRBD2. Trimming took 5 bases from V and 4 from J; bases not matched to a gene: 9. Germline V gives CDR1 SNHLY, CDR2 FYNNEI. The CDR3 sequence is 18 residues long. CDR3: CASSLTSGGAGGTGELFF. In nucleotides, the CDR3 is TGTGCCAGCAGTTTGACTAGCGGGGGGGCAGGTGGCACCGGGGAGCTGTTTTTT.

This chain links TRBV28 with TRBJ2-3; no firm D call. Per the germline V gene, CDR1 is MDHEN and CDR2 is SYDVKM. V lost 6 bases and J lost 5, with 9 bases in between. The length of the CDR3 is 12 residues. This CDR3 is CASSLTRDTQYF. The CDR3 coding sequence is TGTGCCAGCAGCTTAACACGAGATACGCAGTATTTT. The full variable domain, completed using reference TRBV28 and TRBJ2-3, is DVKVTQSSRYLVKRTGEKVFLECVQDMDHENMFWYRQDPGLGLRLIYFSYDVKMKEKGDIPEGYSVSREKKERFSLILESASTNQTSMYLCASSLTRDTQYFGPGTRLTVL.

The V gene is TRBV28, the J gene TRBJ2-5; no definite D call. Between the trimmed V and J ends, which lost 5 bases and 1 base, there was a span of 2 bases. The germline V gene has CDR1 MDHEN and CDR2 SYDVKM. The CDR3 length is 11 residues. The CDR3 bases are TGTGCCAGCAGTCTCCAAGAGACCCAGTACTTC. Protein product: CASSLQETQYF.

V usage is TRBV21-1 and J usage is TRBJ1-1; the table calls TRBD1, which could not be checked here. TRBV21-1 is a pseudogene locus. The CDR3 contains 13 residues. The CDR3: CASSNRGDTEAFF. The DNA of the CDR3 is TGTGCCAGCAGCAACAGGGGTGACACTGAAGCTTTCTTT.

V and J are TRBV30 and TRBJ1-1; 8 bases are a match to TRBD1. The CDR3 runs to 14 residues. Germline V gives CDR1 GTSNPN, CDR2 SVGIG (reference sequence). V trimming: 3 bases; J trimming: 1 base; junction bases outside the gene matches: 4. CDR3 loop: CAWREGQENTEAFF. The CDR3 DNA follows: TGTGCCTGGAGAGAGGGACAGGAGAACACTGAAGCTTTCTTT.

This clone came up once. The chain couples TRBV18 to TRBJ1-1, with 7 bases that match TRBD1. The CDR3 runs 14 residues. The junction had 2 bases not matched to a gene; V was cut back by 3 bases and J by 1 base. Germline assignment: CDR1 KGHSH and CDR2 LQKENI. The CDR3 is CASSPGQRNTEAFF. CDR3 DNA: TGTGCCAGCTCACCGGGACAGAGGAACACTGAAGCTTTCTTT. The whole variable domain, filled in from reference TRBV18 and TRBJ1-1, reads NAGVMQNPRHLVRRRGQEARLRCSPMKGHSHVYWYRQLPEEGLKFMVYLQKENIIDESGMPKERFSAEFPKEGPSILRIQQVVRGDSAAYFCASSPGQRNTEAFFGQGTRLTVV.